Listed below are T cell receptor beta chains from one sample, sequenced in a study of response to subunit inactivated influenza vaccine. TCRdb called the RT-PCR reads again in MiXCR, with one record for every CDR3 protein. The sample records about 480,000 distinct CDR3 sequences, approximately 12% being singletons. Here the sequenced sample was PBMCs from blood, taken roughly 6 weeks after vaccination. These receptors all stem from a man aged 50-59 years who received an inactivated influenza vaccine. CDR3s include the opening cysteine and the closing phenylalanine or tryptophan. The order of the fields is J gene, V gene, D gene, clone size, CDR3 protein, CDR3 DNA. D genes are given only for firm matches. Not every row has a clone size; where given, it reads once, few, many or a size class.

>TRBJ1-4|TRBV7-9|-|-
CASSLWQLRDEKLFF
TGTGCCAGCAGCTTATGGCAGCTTCGGGATGAAAAACTGTTTTTT
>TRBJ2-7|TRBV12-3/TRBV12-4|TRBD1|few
CASSFRGSGEQYF
TGTGCCAGCAGTTTCAGGGGGTCGGGGGAGCAGTACTTC
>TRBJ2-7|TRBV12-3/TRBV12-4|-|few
CASSSLGWYEQYF
TGTGCCAGCAGCTCTCTGGGGTGGTACGAGCAGTACTTC
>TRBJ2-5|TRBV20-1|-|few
CSATPPTLQGETQYF
TGCAGTGCCACGCCCCCTACGCTACAAGGAGAGACCCAGTACTTC
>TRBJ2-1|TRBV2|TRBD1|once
CASRTDRALTYNEQFF
TGTGCCAGCAGGACCGACAGGGCCCTTACCTACAATGAGCAGTTCTTC
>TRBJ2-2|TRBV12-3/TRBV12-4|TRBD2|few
CASSLSGRGIGELFF
TGTGCCAGCAGTCTTAGCGGGAGGGGTATCGGGGAGCTGTTTTTT
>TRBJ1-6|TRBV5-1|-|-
CASSIGRPNSPLHF
TGCGCCAGCAGCATAGGACGGCCTAATTCACCCCTCCACTTT
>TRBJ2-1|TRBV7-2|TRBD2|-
CASSPRTSRNEQFF
TGTGCCAGCAGCCCTCGGACTAGCCGCAATGAGCAGTTCTTC
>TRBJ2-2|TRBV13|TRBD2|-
CASSRTSFDTGELFF
TGTGCCAGCAGCCGGACTAGCTTTGACACCGGGGAGCTGTTTTTT
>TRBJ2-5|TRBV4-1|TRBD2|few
CASSQAGGGALETQYF
TGCGCCAGCAGCCAAGCGGGCGGGGGGGCCTTAGAGACCCAGTACTTC
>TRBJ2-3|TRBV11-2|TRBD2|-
CASSSSLAGGPKAGDTQYF
TGTGCCAGCAGCTCCTCCTTAGCGGGAGGGCCCAAGGCTGGAGATACGCAGTATTTT
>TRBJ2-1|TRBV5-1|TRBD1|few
CASSSGTGGHEQFF
TGCGCCAGCAGCTCCGGGACAGGGGGCCATGAGCAGTTCTTC
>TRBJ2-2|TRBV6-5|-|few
CASSYSATGELFF
TGTGCCAGCAGTTACTCTGCCACCGGGGAGCTGTTTTTT
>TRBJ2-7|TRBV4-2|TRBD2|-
CASSRGLVWNYEQYF
TGTGCCAGCAGCCGCGGACTAGTTTGGAACTACGAGCAGTACTTC
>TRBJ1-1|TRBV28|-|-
CASSLSQGSWVTEAFF
TGTGCCAGCAGTTTAAGCCAGGGGTCCTGGGTCACTGAAGCTTTCTTT
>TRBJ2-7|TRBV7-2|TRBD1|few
CASTTGTGGLYEQYF
TGTGCCAGCACGACTGGGACAGGGGGTCTCTACGAGCAGTACTTC
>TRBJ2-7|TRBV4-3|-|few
CASSQDRQGRYEQYF
TGCGCCAGCAGCCAAGATCGGCAGGGGCGATACGAGCAGTACTTC
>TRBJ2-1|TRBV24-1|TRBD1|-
CATSGLGQGSNEQFF
TGTGCCACCAGTGGGTTAGGACAGGGGAGCAATGAGCAGTTCTTC
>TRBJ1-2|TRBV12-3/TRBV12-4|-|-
CASSSTGRTYGYTF
TGTGCCAGCAGCTCCACAGGGAGAACTTATGGCTACACCTTC
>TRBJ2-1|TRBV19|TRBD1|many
CASSFRDRFIDEQFF
TGTGCCAGTAGTTTCCGGGACAGGTTTATCGATGAGCAGTTCTTC
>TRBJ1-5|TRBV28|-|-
CASSLGESYQPQHF
TGTGCCAGCAGTTTGGGAGAGTCCTATCAGCCCCAGCATTTT